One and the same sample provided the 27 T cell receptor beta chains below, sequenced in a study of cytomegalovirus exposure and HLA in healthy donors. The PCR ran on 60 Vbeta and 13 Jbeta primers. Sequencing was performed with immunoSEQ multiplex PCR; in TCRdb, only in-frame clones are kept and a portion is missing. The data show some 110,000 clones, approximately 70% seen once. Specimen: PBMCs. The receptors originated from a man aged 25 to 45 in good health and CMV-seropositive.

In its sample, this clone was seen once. The DNA of the CDR3 is TGTGCCAGCAGCTCCGACAGGGCGAATCAGCCCCAGCATTTT. Residues: CASSSDRANQPQHF. The J gene is TRBJ1-5, the V gene TRBV7-8; 7 bases fit TRBD1. The CDR3 runs 14 residues. Germline trimming cut 4 bases from V and 4 bases from J; bases unmatched to any gene: 4. Germline-derived CDR1 and CDR2 are SGHVS and FQNEAQ. Full variable domain (missing parts from reference TRBV7-8 and TRBJ1-5): GAGVSQSPRYKVAKRGQDVALRCDPISGHVSLFWYQQALGQGPEFLTYFQNEAQLDKSGLPSDRFFAERPEGSVSTLKIQRTQQEDSAVYLCASSSDRANQPQHFGDGTRLSIL.

CDR3 DNA: TGTGCCAGCAGTCCATTAGGACAGGGGTTCAGTGGCTACACCTTC. Encoded protein: CASSPLGQGFSGYTF. The V call is TRBV28, the J call TRBJ1-2; 9 bases match TRBD1. The V gene end was trimmed by 5 bases and the J gene end by 7 bases; junction bases not matched to a gene: 11. CDR3 size: 15 residues. Germline assignment: CDR1 MDHEN and CDR2 SYDVKM.

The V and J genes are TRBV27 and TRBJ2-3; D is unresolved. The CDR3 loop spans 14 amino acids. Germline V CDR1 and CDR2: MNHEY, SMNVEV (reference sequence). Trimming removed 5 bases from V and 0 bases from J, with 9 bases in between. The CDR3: CASSLQTSTDTQYF. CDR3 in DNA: TGTGCCAGCAGTCTCCAGACTAGCACAGATACGCAGTATTTT.

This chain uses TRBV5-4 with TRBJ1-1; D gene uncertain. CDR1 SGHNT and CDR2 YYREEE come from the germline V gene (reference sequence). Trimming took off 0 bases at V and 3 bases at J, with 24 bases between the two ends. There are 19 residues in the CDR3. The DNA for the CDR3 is TGTGCCAGCAGCTTGGACCTTCAATCCCTGTTGGCCGGGGACACTGAAGCTTTCTTT. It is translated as CASSLDLQSLLAGDTEAFF. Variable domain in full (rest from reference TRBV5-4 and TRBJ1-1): ETGVTQSPTHLIKTRGQQVTLRCSSQSGHNTVSWYQQALGQGPQFIFQYYREEENGRGNFPPRFSGLQFPNYSSELNVNALELDDSALYLCASSLDLQSLLAGDTEAFFGQGTRLTVV.

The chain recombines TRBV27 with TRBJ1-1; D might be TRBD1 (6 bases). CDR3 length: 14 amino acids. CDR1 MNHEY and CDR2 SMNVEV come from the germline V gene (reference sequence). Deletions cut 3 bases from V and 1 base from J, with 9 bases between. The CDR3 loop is CASSLAGANTEAFF. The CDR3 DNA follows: TGTGCCAGCAGTTTGGCAGGGGCGAACACTGAAGCTTTCTTT.

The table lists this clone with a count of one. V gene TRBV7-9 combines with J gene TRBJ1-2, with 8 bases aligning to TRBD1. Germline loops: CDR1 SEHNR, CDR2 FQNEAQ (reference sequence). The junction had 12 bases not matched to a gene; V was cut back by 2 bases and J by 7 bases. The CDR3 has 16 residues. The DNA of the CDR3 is TGTGCCAGCAGCTTACACCGGCAACAGGGGGTAGCTGGCTACACCTTC. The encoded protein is CASSLHRQQGVAGYTF.

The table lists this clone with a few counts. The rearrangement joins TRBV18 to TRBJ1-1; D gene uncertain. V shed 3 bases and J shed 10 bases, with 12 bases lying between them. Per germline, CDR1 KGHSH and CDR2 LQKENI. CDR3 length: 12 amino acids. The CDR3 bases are TGTGCCAGCTCACCGGGGAGGGAGGGAGCTTTCTTT. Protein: CASSPGREGAFF.

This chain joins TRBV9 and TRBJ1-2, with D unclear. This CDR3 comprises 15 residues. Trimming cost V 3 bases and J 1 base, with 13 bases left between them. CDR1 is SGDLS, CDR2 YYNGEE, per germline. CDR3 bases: TGTGCCAGCAGCGGGGTCCAGGCCTATAACTATGGCTACACCTTC. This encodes CASSGVQAYNYGYTF.

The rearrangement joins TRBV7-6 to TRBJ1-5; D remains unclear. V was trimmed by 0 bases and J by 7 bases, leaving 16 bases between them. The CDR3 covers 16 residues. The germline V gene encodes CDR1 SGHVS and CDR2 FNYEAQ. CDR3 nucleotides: TGTGCCAGCAGCTTAGCCTCTTTGCAGCGGGGACAGCCCCAGCATTTT. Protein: CASSLASLQRGQPQHF.

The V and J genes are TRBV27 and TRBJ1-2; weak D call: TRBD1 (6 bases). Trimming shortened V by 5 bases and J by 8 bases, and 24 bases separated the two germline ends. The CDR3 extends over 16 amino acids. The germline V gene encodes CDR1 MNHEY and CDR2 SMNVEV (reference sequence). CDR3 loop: CASSPIQTPGQMGYTF. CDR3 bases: TGTGCCAGCAGTCCCATACAGACCCCCGGACAGATGGGCTACACCTTC.

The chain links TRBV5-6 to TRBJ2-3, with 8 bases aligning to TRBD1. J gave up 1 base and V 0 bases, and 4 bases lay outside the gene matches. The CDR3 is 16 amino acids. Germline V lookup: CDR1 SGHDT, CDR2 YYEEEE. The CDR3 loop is CASSLVQGAGTDTQYF. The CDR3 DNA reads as TGTGCCAGCAGCTTGGTTCAGGGGGCGGGCACAGATACGCAGTATTTT.

The CDR3 region is CASSTTYFSNQPQHF. The CDR3 DNA reads as TGTGCCAGTAGTACGACATACTTTAGCAATCAGCCCCAGCATTTT. The V call is TRBV19, the J call TRBJ1-5; no definite D call. CDR3 length: 15 amino acids. Per the germline V gene, CDR1 is LNHDA and CDR2 is SQIVND (reference sequence). Between the trimmed V and J ends, which lost 4 bases and 0 bases, there was a span of 10 bases. The variable domain in full, completed from reference TRBV19 and TRBJ1-5, reads DGGITQSPKYLFRKEGQNVTLSCEQNLNHDAMYWYRQDPGQGLRLIYYSQIVNDFQKGDIAEGYSVSREKKESFPLTVTSAQKNPTAFYLCASSTTYFSNQPQHFGDGTRLSIL.

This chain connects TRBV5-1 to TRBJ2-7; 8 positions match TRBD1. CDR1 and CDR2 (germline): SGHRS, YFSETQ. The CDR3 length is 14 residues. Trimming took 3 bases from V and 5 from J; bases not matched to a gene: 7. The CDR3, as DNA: TGCGCCAGCAGCTACACGACAGGGGCCCACGAGCAGTACTTC. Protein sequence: CASSYTTGAHEQYF.

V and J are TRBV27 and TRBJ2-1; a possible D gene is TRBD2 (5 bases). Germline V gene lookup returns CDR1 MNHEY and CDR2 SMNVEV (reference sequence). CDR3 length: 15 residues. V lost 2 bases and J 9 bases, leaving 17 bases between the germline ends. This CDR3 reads CASSLDRLGRGEQFF. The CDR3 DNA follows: TGTGCCAGCAGTTTAGATAGGCTAGGACGGGGTGAGCAGTTCTTC.

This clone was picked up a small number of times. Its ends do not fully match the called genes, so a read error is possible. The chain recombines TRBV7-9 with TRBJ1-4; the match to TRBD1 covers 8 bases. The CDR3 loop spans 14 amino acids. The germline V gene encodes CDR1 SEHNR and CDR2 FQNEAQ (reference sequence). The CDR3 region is CSSRSGQGGEKLFF. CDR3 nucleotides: TGTTCCAGCAGATCCGGACAGGGAGGAGAAAAACTGTTTTTT.

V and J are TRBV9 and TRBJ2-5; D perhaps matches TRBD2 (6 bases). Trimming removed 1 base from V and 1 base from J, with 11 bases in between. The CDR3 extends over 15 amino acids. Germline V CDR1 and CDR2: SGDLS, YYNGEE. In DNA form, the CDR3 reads TGTGCCAGCAGCGTATGGGTGGGGGGCCAAGAGACCCAGTACTTC. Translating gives CASSVWVGGQETQYF. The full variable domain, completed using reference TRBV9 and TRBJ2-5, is DSGVTQTPKHLITATGQRVTLRCSPRSGDLSVYWYQQSLDQGLQFLIQYYNGEERAKGNILERFSAQQFPDLHSELNLSSLELGDSALYFCASSVWVGGQETQYFGPGTRLLVL.

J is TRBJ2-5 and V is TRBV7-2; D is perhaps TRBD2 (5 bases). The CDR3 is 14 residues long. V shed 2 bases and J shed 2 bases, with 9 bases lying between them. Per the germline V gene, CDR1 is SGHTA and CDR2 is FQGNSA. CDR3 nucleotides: TGTGCCAGCAGCTTAATGAGGGTACAAGAGACCCAGTACTTC. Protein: CASSLMRVQETQYF.

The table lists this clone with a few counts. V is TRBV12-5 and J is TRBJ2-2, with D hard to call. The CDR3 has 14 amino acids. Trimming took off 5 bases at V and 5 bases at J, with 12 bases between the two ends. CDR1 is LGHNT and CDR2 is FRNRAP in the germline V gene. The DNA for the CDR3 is TGTGCTAGTGGTAACCTAAGAAGAACCGGGGAGCTGTTTTTT. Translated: CASGNLRRTGELFF.

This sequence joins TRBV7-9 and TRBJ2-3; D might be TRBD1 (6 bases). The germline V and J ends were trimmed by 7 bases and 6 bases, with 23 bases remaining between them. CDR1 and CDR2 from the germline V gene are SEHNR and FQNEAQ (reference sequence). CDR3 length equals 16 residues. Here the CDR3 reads CASTPSGTTLWDTQYF. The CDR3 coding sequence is TGTGCCAGCACCCCATCCGGGACAACCTTATGGGATACGCAGTATTTT.

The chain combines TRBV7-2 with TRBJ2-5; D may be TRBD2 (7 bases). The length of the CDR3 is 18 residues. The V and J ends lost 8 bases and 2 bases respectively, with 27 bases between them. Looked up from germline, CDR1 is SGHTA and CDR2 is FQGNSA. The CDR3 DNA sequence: TGTGCCAGCTCATCGATGGGAGTGGGAGGGGGGGGACAAGAGACCCAGTACTTC. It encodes CASSSMGVGGGGQETQYF.

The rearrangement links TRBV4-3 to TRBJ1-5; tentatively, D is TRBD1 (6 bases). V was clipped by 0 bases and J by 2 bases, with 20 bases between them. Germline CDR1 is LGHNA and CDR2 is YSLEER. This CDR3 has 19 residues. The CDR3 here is CASSQDWGHKVGGNQPQHF. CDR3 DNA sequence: TGCGCCAGCAGCCAAGATTGGGGGCATAAGGTTGGGGGCAATCAGCCCCAGCATTTT.

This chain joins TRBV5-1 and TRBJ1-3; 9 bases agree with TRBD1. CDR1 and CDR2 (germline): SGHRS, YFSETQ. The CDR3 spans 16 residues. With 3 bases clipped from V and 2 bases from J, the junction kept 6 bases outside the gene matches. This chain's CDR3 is CASSSIGTGTGNTIYF. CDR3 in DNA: TGCGCCAGCAGCTCCATCGGGACAGGGACTGGAAACACCATATATTTT.

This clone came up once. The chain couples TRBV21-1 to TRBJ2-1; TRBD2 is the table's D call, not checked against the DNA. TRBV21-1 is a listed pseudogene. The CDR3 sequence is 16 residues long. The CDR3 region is CASSLRSCRSNNEQFF. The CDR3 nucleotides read TGTGCCAGCAGCCTGAGAAGTTGTCGTTCGAACAATGAGCAGTTCTTC.

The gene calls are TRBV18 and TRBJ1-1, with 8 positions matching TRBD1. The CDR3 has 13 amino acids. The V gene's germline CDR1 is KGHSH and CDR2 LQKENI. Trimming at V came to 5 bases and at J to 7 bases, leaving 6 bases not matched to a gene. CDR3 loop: CASSSGQDYEAFF. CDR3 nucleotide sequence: TGTGCCAGCTCATCGGGACAGGATTATGAAGCTTTCTTT. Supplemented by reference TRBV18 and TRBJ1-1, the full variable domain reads NAGVMQNPRHLVRRRGQEARLRCSPMKGHSHVYWYRQLPEEGLKFMVYLQKENIIDESGMPKERFSAEFPKEGPSILRIQQVVRGDSAAYFCASSSGQDYEAFFGQGTRLTVV.

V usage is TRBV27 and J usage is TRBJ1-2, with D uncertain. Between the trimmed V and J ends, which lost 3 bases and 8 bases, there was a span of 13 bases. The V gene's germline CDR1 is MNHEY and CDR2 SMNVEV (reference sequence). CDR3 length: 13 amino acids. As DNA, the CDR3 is TGTGCCAGCAGTTTGGTCCCTTCGGGGGGCTACACCTTC. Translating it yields CASSLVPSGGYTF.

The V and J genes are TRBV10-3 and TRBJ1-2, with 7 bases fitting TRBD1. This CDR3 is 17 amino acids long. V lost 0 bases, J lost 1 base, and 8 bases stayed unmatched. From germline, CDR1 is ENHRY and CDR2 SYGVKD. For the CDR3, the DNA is TGTGCCATCAGTGAGTCAACGACAGGGCTTGTTAACTATGGCTACACCTTC. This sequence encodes CAISESTTGLVNYGYTF.

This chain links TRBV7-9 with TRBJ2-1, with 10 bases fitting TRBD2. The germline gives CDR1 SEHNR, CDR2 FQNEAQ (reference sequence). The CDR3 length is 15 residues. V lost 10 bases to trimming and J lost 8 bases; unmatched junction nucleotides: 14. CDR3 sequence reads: CATRPALAGVYEQFF. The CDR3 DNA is TGTGCCACGCGCCCGGCGCTAGCGGGGGTCTATGAGCAGTTCTTC.